This TCR beta chain stems from a study of naive and memory T cell subsets. Study-wide results and caveats: RNA-based TCR counts may shift with T cell activation and differentiation.

Turning to this clonotype: Its specificity is not known.

The CDR3 extends over 13 amino acids. Germline lookup yields CDR1 SGHVS and CDR2 FQNEAQ. V lost 4 bases and J lost 7, with 13 bases in between. An equimolar mix of two oligonucleotides served as the beta constant-region primer for TRBC1 and TRBC2. The ligated cDNA underwent four PCR rounds using SP2 and nested alpha and beta constant-region primers. TCRdb ran MiXCR on the UMI-ligation and nested PCR reads and lists one entry per CDR3 protein. Found here are over 100,000 distinct CDR3 sequences, over 30% of them singletons; the top ten hold approximately 0.9%. The TCR comes from a human donor in good health. What was sequenced was central memory CD4+ T cells from blood. This rearrangement joins TRBV7-8 to TRBJ2-5, with no clear D. This CDR3 is CASSSLRFGTQYF. The CDR3 DNA reads TGTGCCAGCAGCTCCCTAAGGTTCGGGACCCAGTACTTC.